The T cell receptor (beta chain) under discussion was sequenced for a study of cytomegalovirus exposure and HLA in healthy donors. Whole-study context: The study placed 70% to 90% of its 350 to 400 genotyped donors in the Caucasian-associated ancestry cluster.

This PCR relied on a set of 60 Vbeta primers and 13 Jbeta primers. Sequencing was performed with immunoSEQ multiplex PCR; in TCRdb, only in-frame clones are kept and a portion is missing. The sample lists under 200,000 clones, about 77% occurring once. Points on this clone: As yet, its antigen is unknown.

General study points: CMV serostatus stood as the only immune exposure information on hand. Later analysis associated a missense DCLRE1C variant with TCR beta V- and J-gene trimming. Presence/absence analysis assumed near-uniform sequencing depth across donors.

This CDR3 comprises 16 residues. Germline CDR1 MDHEN, CDR2 SYDVKM. V gave up 2 bases and J gave up 3 bases; unmatched junction bases: 4. The chain carries TRBV28 and TRBJ2-7, with 13 bases fitting TRBD2. The sample was PBMCs. This clonotype originated in a man in his 60s in good health and CMV-seronegative. This CDR3 reads CASSLGLAGVIYEQYF. CDR3 sequence (DNA): TGTGCCAGCAGTTTAGGACTAGCGGGAGTAATCTACGAGCAGTACTTC.